Sequencing of this TCR beta chain was carried out in a study of response to subunit inactivated influenza vaccine. This CDR3 is built from 16 residues. Germline CDR1 SGHVS, CDR2 FQNEAQ. J was trimmed by 4 bases and V by 3 bases; bases with no gene match: 6. One entry per CDR3 protein, called by TCRdb with MiXCR from the RT-PCR reads. This sample has a few hundred thousand distinct CDR3 sequences, with approximately 15% found just once. This clonotype was seen only a few times. What it recognizes is unknown. Regarding the study as a whole: The authors proposed limited new T cell recruitment per seasonal influenza vaccination.

Sequences were derived from PBMCs from blood, sampled 12 days after vaccination. The TCR originated in a man aged 50 to 60 who received an inactivated influenza vaccine. The V and J genes are TRBV7-8 and TRBJ2-3, with TRBD2 matching over 11 bases. DNA of the CDR3: TGTGCCAGCAGCTTCTCTGTAGCGGGAGGGCCAGATACGCAGTATTTT. Translated, it gives CASSFSVAGGPDTQYF.